This TCR beta chain was sequenced in a study of memory CD4+ T cells and cytomegalovirus serostatus. Germline lookup yields CDR1 SQVTM and CDR2 ANQGSEA. The CDR3 runs to 10 residues. The V and J ends lost 4 bases and 6 bases respectively, with 6 bases between them. Generated by immunoSEQ multiplex PCR, the TCRdb table keeps only in-frame clones and is missing some. This table has around 50,000 clones, approximately 74% appearing once. Single viable CD3+CD4+CD8-CD45RO+ cells were sorted as the memory CD4+ T cells. The sequence was collected from an adult in good health and CMV-seropositive. This chain uses TRBV29-1 with TRBJ1-2, with D uncertain. Sample: memory CD4+ T cells from blood. The CDR3 reads CSVAEDGYTF. The CDR3, as DNA: TGCAGCGTTGCGGAGGATGGCTACACCTTC.